This TCR beta chain was observed in a study of beta chain features in type 1 diabetes. Whole-study findings and limits: Moderate but significant shortening of TCRB CDR3s was recorded in all four CD4+ subsets from Type 1 diabetes patients. Insertion counts at VDJ junctions were lower in type 1 diabetes patients, who also showed more deletions there.

This CDR3 has 15 amino acids. Germline lookup yields CDR1 SNHLY and CDR2 FYNNEI. V lost 5 bases, J lost 10 bases, and 16 bases stayed unmatched. Reverse transcription of all isolated RNA meant that expressed TCRB transcripts were sequenced. Assay: immunoSEQ multiplex PCR; the TCRdb copy retains only in-frame clones and omits some. The sample holds about 270,000 clones, approximately 14% seen once. As concerns this clone: The target antigen is unknown.

The sequenced material came from naive CD4+ T cells from blood. The chain has TRBV2 and TRBJ1-2; TRBD1 aligns across 7 bases. The TCR originated in a young man with type 1 diabetes. The CDR3 is CASSYDPGQILYYTF. CDR3 bases: TGTGCCAGCAGTTACGACCCGGGACAGATTCTATACTACACCTTC.